This entry lists 24 T cell receptor beta chains sequenced from one sample in a study of cytomegalovirus exposure and HLA in healthy donors. With 60 Vbeta and 13 Jbeta primers, the PCR was carried out. This table comes from immunoSEQ multiplex PCR, and its TCRdb copy is limited to in-frame clones, with some not included. Of 180,000 or so clones detected, over 75% appear once; the ten largest clones hold about 9.3%. The sequencing sample was made of PBMCs. These receptors originate from a man between 18 and 29 years old in good health and CMV-seropositive.

This clone was seen a single time. The rearrangement links TRBV4-3 to TRBJ2-7; maybe TRBD2 (5 bases). CDR3 length: 16 amino acids. Germline loops: CDR1 LGHNA, CDR2 YSLEER. V dropped 0 bases and J dropped 3 bases, with 15 bases sitting between them. The CDR3 reads CASSQERGQLSYEQYF. CDR3 sequence (DNA): TGCGCCAGCAGCCAAGAGAGAGGGCAGTTGAGCTACGAGCAGTACTTC.

The rearrangement uses TRBV19 and TRBJ2-1; TRBD2 matches at 9 bases. Germline values: CDR1 LNHDA, CDR2 SQIVND (reference sequence). The CDR3 sequence is 17 residues long. The J segment lost 0 bases and the V segment lost 9 bases, leaving 12 bases of the junction unmatched. The CDR3 protein is CASRGGALGSSYNEQFF. CDR3 nucleotides: TGTGCCAGCCGCGGGGGGGCCTTAGGGAGCTCCTACAATGAGCAGTTCTTC.

V and J are TRBV6-5 and TRBJ2-7; D uncertain. The CDR3 length is 14 residues. Trimming shortened V by 7 bases and J by 7 bases, and 20 bases separated the two germline ends. Germline CDR1 and CDR2: MNHEY and SVGAGI. The CDR3 sequence is CASTPSSRGLEQYF. CDR3 in DNA: TGTGCCAGCACGCCCAGCTCCCGCGGATTAGAGCAGTACTTC.

The table lists this clone with a few counts. J is TRBJ2-1 and V is TRBV4-1, with 7 bases fitting TRBD2. CDR3 size: 15 residues. Germline assignment: CDR1 MGHRA and CDR2 YSYEKL. V was pared by 0 bases and J by 6 bases, with 5 bases of the junction left unmatched. The CDR3 DNA reads as TGCGCCAGCAGCCAAGAGGGAGGGGCTCGCAATGAGCAGTTCTTC. Translated, it gives CASSQEGGARNEQFF.

This clone has a handful of counts. This chain uses TRBV19 with TRBJ2-1; tentatively, D is TRBD2 (6 bases). Trimming shortened V by 8 bases and J by 4 bases, and 21 bases separated the two germline ends. The V gene's germline CDR1 is LNHDA and CDR2 SQIVND (reference sequence). The CDR3 loop spans 16 amino acids. The CDR3 here is CASSPSYDSGYNEQFF. The CDR3 coding sequence is TGTGCCAGTTCCCCCTCGTATGACAGCGGGTACAATGAGCAGTTCTTC.

Here the CDR3 DNA reads TGTGCCAGCAGCTTAGTAGGGTGGGGGCGGGGGGGAACCTACGAGCAGTACTTC. It codes for CASSLVGWGRGGTYEQYF. The gene calls are TRBV7-2 and TRBJ2-5; 9 bases line up with TRBD2. The DNA end is more similar to TRBJ2-7, so the J call may be wrong. This CDR3 region has 18 residues. From germline, CDR1 is SGHTA and CDR2 FQGNSA.

The chain recombines TRBV21-1 with TRBJ2-5; the table's D call of TRBD2 was not tested on the DNA. TRBV21-1 is recorded as a pseudogene. CDR3 size: 19 residues. For the CDR3, the DNA is TGTGCCAGCAGCAAAAAACCGGGACTAGCGGGGGGGGTACAAGAGACCCAGTACTTC. Its translation is CASSKKPGLAGGVQETQYF.

The chain joins TRBV7-8 to TRBJ1-1; tentative D call: TRBD1 (5 bases). The CDR3 has 14 residues. Germline-derived CDR1 and CDR2 are SGHVS and FQNEAQ. The germline V and J ends were trimmed by 3 bases and 0 bases, with 8 bases remaining between them. CDR3 in DNA: TGTGCCAGCAGCTTCGCGGGGCTGAACACTGAAGCTTTCTTT. As protein: CASSFAGLNTEAFF.

The CDR3 loop reads CASSLGTGMDTQYF. In DNA, the CDR3 is TGCGCCAGCAGCTTGGGTACCGGGATGGATACGCAGTATTTT. The gene calls are TRBV5-1 and TRBJ2-3; D perhaps matches TRBD2 (5 bases). V was trimmed by 0 bases and J by 6 bases, leaving 11 bases between them. The germline V gene encodes CDR1 SGHRS and CDR2 YFSETQ. The CDR3 is made up of 14 amino acids.

This clone was found a few times. The chain is built from TRBV21-1 and TRBJ1-1; the table's D gene call, TRBD1, was not cross checked with the DNA. TRBV21-1 is an annotated pseudogene. There are 15 residues in the CDR3. The CDR3: CASSKAPQGNTEAFF. The CDR3 DNA reads as TGTGCCAGCAGCAAAGCCCCCCAGGGGAACACTGAAGCTTTCTTT.

The chain combines TRBV7-6 with TRBJ1-1; D perhaps matches TRBD1 (5 bases). The V and J ends lost 3 bases and 2 bases respectively, with 16 bases between them. CDR1 SGHVS and CDR2 FNYEAQ come from the germline V gene. The CDR3 runs 16 residues. CDR3 bases: TGTGCCAGCAGCTTCTCTCCGGGCAGGGTTAACACTGAAGCTTTCTTT. This codes for CASSFSPGRVNTEAFF.

V and J are TRBV7-2 and TRBJ1-2; 7 bases agree with TRBD1. Germline V gene data show CDR1 as SGHTA and CDR2 as FQGNSA. The CDR3 runs 15 residues. Germline trimming cut 4 bases from V and 4 bases from J; bases unmatched to any gene: 9. CDR3 region: CASSSDRALGYGYTF. In nucleotides, the CDR3 is TGTGCCAGCAGCTCCGACAGGGCCCTAGGCTATGGCTACACCTTC.

This clone has only one observation. CDR3 sequence: CASSSFRLAGGREETQYF. As DNA, the CDR3 is TGTGCCAGCAGTTCTTTCCGACTAGCGGGGGGCCGCGAAGAGACCCAGTACTTC. V and J are TRBV28 and TRBJ2-5; 13 positions match TRBD2. Germline CDR1 and CDR2: MDHEN and SYDVKM. The CDR3 runs to 18 residues. The V gene end was trimmed by 4 bases and the J gene end by 3 bases; junction bases not matched to a gene: 11.

The chain links TRBV5-4 to TRBJ1-1; 10 bases align to TRBD1. Germline trimming cut 2 bases from V and 4 bases from J; bases unmatched to any gene: 5. The V gene's germline CDR1 is SGHNT and CDR2 YYREEE (reference sequence). The length of the CDR3 is 15 residues. CDR3 in DNA: TGTGCCAGCAGCTTAGGGACAGGGGTTCTCACTGAAGCTTTCTTT. Protein: CASSLGTGVLTEAFF.

The chain employs TRBV9 and TRBJ2-1; perhaps TRBD1 as D (5 bases). V was pared by 0 bases and J by 2 bases, with 9 bases between. Germline V gene lookup returns CDR1 SGDLS and CDR2 YYNGEE. CDR3 length equals 15 residues. The CDR3 reads CASSVGQGPYNEQFF. CDR3 DNA: TGTGCCAGCAGCGTAGGCCAGGGCCCCTACAATGAGCAGTTCTTC.

This clone was seen a few times. The CDR3, as DNA: TGTGCCAGCAGCCGGAGCTCCCAGCCCCAGCATTTT. This translates into CASSRSSQPQHF. The chain employs TRBV2 and TRBJ1-5, with unresolved D. V dropped 6 bases and J dropped 7 bases, with 10 bases sitting between them. Germline CDR1 reads SNHLY; CDR2 reads FYNNEI. This CDR3 has 12 amino acids.

The chain has TRBV29-1 and TRBJ2-1, with TRBD1 identical over 7 bases. CDR1 and CDR2 (germline): SQVTM, ANQGSEA. V dropped 4 bases and J dropped 0; count of bases not matched to a gene: 9. The CDR3 consists of 16 residues. The CDR3 reads CSVAGTTGFSYNEQFF. CDR3 nucleotide sequence: TGCAGCGTTGCCGGAACGACAGGGTTCTCCTACAATGAGCAGTTCTTC.

This chain links TRBV4-2 with TRBJ2-3, with 11 bases fitting TRBD2. Germline lookup yields CDR1 LGHNA and CDR2 YNFKEQ. Trimming at V came to 1 base and at J to 2 bases, leaving 8 bases not matched to a gene. This CDR3 has 18 residues. CDR3 coding DNA: TGTGCCAGCAGCCAAGGAACTAGCGGGGGCGACACCACAGATACGCAGTATTTT. Its translation: CASSQGTSGGDTTDTQYF.

The CDR3 DNA reads as TGCGCCAGCTGGCTGGGGGCGTATGGGGACACTGAAGCTTTCTTT. Translating gives CASWLGAYGDTEAFF. The chain employs TRBV10-2 and TRBJ1-1; D is possibly TRBD1 (6 bases). Germline CDR1 WSHSY, CDR2 SAAADI. CDR3 length: 15 amino acids. V was trimmed by 8 bases and J by 3 bases, leaving 19 bases between them.

The chain joins TRBV4-1 to TRBJ2-7; 8 bases are shared with TRBD1. The V gene's germline CDR1 is MGHRA and CDR2 YSYEKL. V dropped 0 bases and J dropped 12; count of bases not matched to a gene: 13. The CDR3 spans 15 residues. CDR3 in amino acids: CASSQEVGQAGISYF. The CDR3 DNA reads TGCGCCAGCAGCCAAGAGGTGGGACAGGCGGGAATCTCGTACTTC.

V is TRBV11-2 and J is TRBJ1-4; D is ambiguous. The V gene's germline CDR1 is SGHAT and CDR2 FQNNGV. Trimming took off 6 bases at V and 3 bases at J, with 17 bases between the two ends. The CDR3 extends over 16 amino acids. The chain's CDR3 is CASRTLGGESNEKLFF. The CDR3 DNA follows: TGTGCCAGCAGGACACTAGGTGGCGAATCTAATGAAAAACTGTTTTTT.

The J gene is TRBJ2-7, the V gene TRBV2; 8 bases match TRBD1. This CDR3 is built from 14 residues. Germline V lookup: CDR1 SNHLY, CDR2 FYNNEI. With 8 bases clipped from V and 3 bases from J, the junction kept 9 bases outside the gene matches. In nucleotides, the CDR3 is TGTGCCAGCCGCTCGGGACAGGTCGTCTACGAGCAGTACTTC. Residues: CASRSGQVVYEQYF.

This clone showed up just once. V gene TRBV9 combines with J gene TRBJ1-4, with 7 bases aligning to TRBD1. This CDR3 contains 15 residues. Germline assignment: CDR1 SGDLS and CDR2 YYNGEE. The J segment lost 6 bases and the V segment lost 6 bases, leaving 11 bases of the junction unmatched. The CDR3 reads CASNQAGDSYEKLFF. CDR3 DNA: TGTGCCAGCAACCAAGCCGGGGACAGTTATGAAAAACTGTTTTTT.

Comments on this clone: One end of the junction fails to match germline, which may point to a read error. The CDR3 reads CASSSGVGTGELFF. In nucleotides, the CDR3 is TGTGCTAGCAGCTCAGGGGTCGGGACCGGGGAGCTGTTTTTT. The chain couples TRBV7-7 to TRBJ2-2; possibly TRBD1 for D (6 bases). Germline CDR1 is SSHAT and CDR2 is FNYEAQ (reference sequence). The CDR3 sequence is 14 residues long.